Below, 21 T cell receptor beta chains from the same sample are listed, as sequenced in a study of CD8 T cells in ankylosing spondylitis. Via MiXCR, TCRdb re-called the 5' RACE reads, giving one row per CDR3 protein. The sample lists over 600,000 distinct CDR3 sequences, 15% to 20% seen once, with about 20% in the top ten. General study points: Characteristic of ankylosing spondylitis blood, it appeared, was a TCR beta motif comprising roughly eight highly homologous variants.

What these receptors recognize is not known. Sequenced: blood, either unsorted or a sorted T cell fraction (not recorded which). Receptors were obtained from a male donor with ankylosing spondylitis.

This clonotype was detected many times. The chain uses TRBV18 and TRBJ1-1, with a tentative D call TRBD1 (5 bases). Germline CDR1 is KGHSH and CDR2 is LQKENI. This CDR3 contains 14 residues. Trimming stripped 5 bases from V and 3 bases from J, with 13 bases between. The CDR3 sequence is CASSGTGTHTEAFF. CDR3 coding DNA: TGTGCCAGCTCAGGGACCGGGACCCACACTGAAGCTTTCTTT.

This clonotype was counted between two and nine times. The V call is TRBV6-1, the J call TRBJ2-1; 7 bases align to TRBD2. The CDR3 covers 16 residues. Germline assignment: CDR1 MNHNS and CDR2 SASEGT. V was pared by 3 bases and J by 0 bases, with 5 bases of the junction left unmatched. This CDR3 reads CASSDWGGGSYNEQFF. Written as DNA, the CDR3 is TGTGCCAGCAGTGACTGGGGGGGAGGCTCCTACAATGAGCAGTTCTTC.

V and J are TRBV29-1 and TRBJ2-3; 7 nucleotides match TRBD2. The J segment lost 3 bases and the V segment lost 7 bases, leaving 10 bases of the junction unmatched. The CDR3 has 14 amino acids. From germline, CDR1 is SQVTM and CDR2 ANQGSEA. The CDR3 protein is CSGDGEGGTDTQYF. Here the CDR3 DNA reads TGCAGCGGGGACGGGGAGGGAGGTACAGATACGCAGTATTTT.

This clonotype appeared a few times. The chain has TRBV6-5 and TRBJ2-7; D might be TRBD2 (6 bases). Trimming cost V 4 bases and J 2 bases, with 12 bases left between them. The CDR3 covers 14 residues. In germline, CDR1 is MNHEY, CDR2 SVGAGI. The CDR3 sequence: CASSSGGVPYEQYF. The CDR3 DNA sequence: TGTGCCAGCAGTTCCGGAGGGGTCCCCTACGAGCAGTACTTC.

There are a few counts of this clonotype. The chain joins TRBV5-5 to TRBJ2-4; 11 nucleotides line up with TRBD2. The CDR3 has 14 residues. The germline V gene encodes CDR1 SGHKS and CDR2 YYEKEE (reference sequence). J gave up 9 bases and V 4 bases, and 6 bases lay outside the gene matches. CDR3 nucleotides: TGTGCCAGCAGCCCAATAGCGGGAGGGGCCATTCAGTACTTC. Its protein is CASSPIAGGAIQYF.

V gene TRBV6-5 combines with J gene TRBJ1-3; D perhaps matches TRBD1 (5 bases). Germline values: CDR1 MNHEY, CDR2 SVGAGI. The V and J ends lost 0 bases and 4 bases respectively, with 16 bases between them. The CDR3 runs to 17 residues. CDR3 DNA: TGTGCCAGCAGTTACTCGTTCCCGACAGAAGGAGGAAACACCATATATTTT. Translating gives CASSYSFPTEGGNTIYF.

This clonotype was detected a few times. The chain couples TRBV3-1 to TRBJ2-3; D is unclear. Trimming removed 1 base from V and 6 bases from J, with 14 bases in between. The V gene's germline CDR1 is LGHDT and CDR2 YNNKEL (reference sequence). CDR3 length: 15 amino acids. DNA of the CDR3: TGTGCCAGCAGCCAAGTGGGGTCTCGGGCGGATACGCAGTATTTT. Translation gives CASSQVGSRADTQYF.

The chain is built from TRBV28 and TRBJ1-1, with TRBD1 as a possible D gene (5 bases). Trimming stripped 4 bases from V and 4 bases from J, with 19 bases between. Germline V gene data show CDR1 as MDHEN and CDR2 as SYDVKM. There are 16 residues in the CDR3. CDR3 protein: CASSSPSWGWGTEAFF. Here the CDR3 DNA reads TGTGCCAGCAGTTCGCCAAGTTGGGGGTGGGGCACTGAAGCTTTCTTT.

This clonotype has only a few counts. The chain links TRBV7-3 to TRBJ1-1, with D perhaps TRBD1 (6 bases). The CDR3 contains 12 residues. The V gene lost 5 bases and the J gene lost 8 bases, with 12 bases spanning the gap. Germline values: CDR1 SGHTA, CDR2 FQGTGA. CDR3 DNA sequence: TGTGCCAGCAGCAAACAGGGCCCCGAAGCTTTCTTT. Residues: CASSKQGPEAFF.

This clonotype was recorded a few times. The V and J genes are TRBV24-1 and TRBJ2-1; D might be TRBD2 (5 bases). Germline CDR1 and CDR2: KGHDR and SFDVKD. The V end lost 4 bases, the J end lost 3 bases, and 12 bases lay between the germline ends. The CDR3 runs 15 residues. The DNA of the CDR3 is TGTGCCACCAGTGACCGAGGACTGAACTACAATGAGCAGTTCTTC. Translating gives CATSDRGLNYNEQFF.

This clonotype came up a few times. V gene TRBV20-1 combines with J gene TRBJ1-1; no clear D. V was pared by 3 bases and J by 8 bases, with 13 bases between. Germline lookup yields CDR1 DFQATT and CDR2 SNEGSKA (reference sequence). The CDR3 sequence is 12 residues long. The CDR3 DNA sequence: TGCAGTGCTAGTCGGGAGCATATAGAAGCTTTCTTT. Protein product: CSASREHIEAFF.

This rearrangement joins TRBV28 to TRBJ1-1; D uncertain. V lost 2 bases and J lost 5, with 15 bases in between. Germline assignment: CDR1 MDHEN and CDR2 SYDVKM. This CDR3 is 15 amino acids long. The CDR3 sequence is CASSLAEVGRTEAFF. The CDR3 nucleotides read TGTGCCAGCAGTTTAGCGGAAGTAGGGAGGACTGAAGCTTTCTTT.

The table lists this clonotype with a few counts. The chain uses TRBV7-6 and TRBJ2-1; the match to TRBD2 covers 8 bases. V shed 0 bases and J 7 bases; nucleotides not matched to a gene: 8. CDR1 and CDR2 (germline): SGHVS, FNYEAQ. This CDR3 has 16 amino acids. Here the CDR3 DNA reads TGTGCCAGCAGCTTAGCTGTAGCGGGACTAGGGAATGAGCAGTTCTTC. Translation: CASSLAVAGLGNEQFF.

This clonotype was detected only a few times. In nucleotides, the CDR3 is TGCGCCAGCAGCTTGGCAGGGCGGGATGAGCAGTTCTTC. As protein: CASSLAGRDEQFF. V gene TRBV5-1 combines with J gene TRBJ2-1; D possibly matches TRBD1 or TRBD2 (5 bases each). Germline-derived CDR1 and CDR2 are SGHRS and YFSETQ. V lost 0 bases to trimming and J lost 8 bases, with 9 bases between them. CDR3 length: 13 amino acids.

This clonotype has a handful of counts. The CDR3, as DNA: TGCAGTGCCGGGGGGGGGATTAACACTGAAGCTTTCTTT. It encodes CSAGGGINTEAFF. V and J are TRBV20-1 and TRBJ1-1, with D tentatively TRBD1 (5 bases). Deletions cut 6 bases from V and 2 bases from J, with 13 bases between. The CDR3 totals 13 residues. The germline V gene encodes CDR1 DFQATT and CDR2 SNEGSKA (reference sequence).

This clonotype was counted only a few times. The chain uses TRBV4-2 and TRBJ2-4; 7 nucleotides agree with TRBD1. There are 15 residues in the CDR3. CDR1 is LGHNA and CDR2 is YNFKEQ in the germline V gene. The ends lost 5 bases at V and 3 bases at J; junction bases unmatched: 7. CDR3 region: CASSIHRGRKNIQYF. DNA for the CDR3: TGTGCCAGCAGCATACACAGGGGACGCAAAAACATTCAGTACTTC.

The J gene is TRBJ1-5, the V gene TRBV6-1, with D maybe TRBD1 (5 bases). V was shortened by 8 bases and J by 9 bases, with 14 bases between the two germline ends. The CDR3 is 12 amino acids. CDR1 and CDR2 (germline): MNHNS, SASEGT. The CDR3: CASCRATGPQHF. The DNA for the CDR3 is TGTGCCAGCTGCAGGGCCACCGGGCCCCAGCATTTT.

CDR3 amino acids: CASSQEPGSGTEAFF. The CDR3 bases are TGCGCCAGCAGCCAAGAACCGGGTTCGGGCACTGAAGCTTTCTTT. The V call is TRBV4-3, the J call TRBJ1-1; D is ambiguous. V was pared by 0 bases and J by 4 bases, with 12 bases between. This CDR3 spans 15 amino acids. CDR1 is LGHNA, CDR2 YSLEER, per germline.

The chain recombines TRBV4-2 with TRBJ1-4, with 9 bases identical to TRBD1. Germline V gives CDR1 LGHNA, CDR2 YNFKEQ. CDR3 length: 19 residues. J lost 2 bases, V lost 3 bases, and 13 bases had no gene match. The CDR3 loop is CASSHAGTGGGSTNEKLFF. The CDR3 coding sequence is TGTGCCAGCAGCCATGCCGGAACAGGGGGCGGATCGACTAATGAAAAACTGTTTTTT.

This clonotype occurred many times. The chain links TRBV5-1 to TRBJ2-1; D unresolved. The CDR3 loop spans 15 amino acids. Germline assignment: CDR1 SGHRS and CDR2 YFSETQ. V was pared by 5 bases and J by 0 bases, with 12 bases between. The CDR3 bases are TGCGCCAGCAGTTACGCAAGGAGCTCCTACAATGAGCAGTTCTTC. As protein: CASSYARSSYNEQFF.

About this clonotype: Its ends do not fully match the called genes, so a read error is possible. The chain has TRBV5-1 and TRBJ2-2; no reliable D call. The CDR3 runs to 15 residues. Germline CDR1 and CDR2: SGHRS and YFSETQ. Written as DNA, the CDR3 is TGCGCCAGTAGCTCCTCGGCGGCGAACACCGGGGAGCTGTTTTTT. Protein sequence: CASSSSAANTGELFF. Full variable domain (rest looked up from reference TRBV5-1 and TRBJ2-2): KAGVTQTPRYLIKTRGQQVTLSCSPISGHRSVSWYQQTPGQGLQFLFEYFSETQRNKGNFPGRFSGRQFSNSRSEMNVSTLELGDSALYLCASSSSAANTGELFFGEGSRLTVL.